The 2 T cell receptor beta chains below were found in one sample sequenced in a study of cytomegalovirus exposure and HLA in healthy donors. Both 60 Vbeta primers and 13 Jbeta primers went into the PCR. TCRdb keeps only in-frame clones here, not all; method: immunoSEQ multiplex PCR. The top ten hold 1.4% of the sample, which has approximately 200,000 clones, 83% seen once. The sequencing sample was made of PBMCs. The receptor set was obtained from a girl aged 5 to 17 in good health and CMV-seronegative.

This clone appeared a few times. J is TRBJ1-4 and V is TRBV28; 7 bases agree with TRBD1. The CDR3 sequence is 15 residues long. In germline, CDR1 is MDHEN, CDR2 SYDVKM. V trimming: 3 bases; J trimming: 6 bases; junction bases outside the gene matches: 7. The CDR3 DNA reads as TGTGCCAGCAGTTTTGAGAGACAGGGCTATGAAAAACTGTTTTTT. Its translation is CASSFERQGYEKLFF.

The rearrangement uses TRBV2 and TRBJ2-1; 8 bases are shared with TRBD2. V was pared by 4 bases and J by 16 bases, with 9 bases of the junction left unmatched. Looked up from germline, CDR1 is SNHLY and CDR2 is FYNNEI. The CDR3 has 12 amino acids. The CDR3 nucleotides read TGTGCCAGCAGTGGGGAACGGGGGGGCCTTTTCTTC. Residues: CASSGERGGLFF.